This T cell receptor (beta chain) was recovered during a study of radiation and T cells in renal cell carcinoma. Study-wide results and caveats: No pretreatment tumor biopsies were available for baseline clonotypes. Top tumor clonotypes rose in blood 2 weeks post-radiation, then contracted.

Some clones are missing from TCRdb's copy, which holds only in-frame ones; the method was immunoSEQ multiplex PCR. The profile shows some 78,000 clones, 89% of them singletons. On this clone: What it recognizes is unknown.

This sample's time point: blood 4 weeks post-SBRT, at nephrectomy. Treatment in this sample: 15 Gy SBRT to primary tumor, nephrectomy 4 weeks later. Nephrectomy followed 15 Gy stereotactic body radiation by 4 weeks. This renal cell carcinoma was of the clear cell type. The receptor comes from a woman in her seventies with renal cell carcinoma. The sequencing used blood, collected from a patient whose treatment included radiotherapy and nephrectomy.

The DNA of the CDR3 is TGTGCCAGCAGTTTAGGGCAGGGGGCGCATGGAAACACCATATATTTT. Its protein is CASSLGQGAHGNTIYF. The rearrangement uses TRBV28 and TRBJ1-3, with 8 bases lining up with TRBD1. CDR1 and CDR2 from the germline V gene are MDHEN and SYDVKM. The trim removed 2 bases at V and 3 bases at J, leaving 6 bases unmatched. CDR3 length equals 16 residues.